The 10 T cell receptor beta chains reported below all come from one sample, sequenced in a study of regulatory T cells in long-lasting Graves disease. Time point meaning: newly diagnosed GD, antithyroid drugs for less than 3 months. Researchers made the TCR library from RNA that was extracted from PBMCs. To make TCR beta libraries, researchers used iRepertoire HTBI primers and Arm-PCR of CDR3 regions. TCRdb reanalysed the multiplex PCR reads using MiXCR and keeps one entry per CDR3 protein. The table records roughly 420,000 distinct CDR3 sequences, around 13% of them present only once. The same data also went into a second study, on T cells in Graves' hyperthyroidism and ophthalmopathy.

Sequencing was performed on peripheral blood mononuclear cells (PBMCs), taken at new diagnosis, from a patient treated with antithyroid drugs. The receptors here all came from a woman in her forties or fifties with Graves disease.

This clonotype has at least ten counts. The DNA for the CDR3 is TGTGCCAGCAGTTTATCAGGACAGGGCCCAGATACGCAGTATTTT. Its translation is CASSLSGQGPDTQYF. The genes are TRBV27 and TRBJ2-3, with 8 bases lining up with TRBD1. The CDR3 loop spans 15 amino acids. CDR1 and CDR2 from the germline V gene are MNHEY and SMNVEV (reference sequence). Unmatched junction bases numbered 3, after V lost 0 bases and J lost 4 bases.

CDR3 DNA: TGTGCCAGCAGCTCTAGGACAGGGAGACAAGAGACCCAGTACTTC. The encoded protein is CASSSRTGRQETQYF. This chain joins TRBV7-6 and TRBJ2-5; 8 nucleotides match TRBD1. CDR1 and CDR2 (germline): SGHVS, FNYEAQ. The CDR3 extends over 15 amino acids. Trimming at V came to 4 bases and at J to 2 bases, leaving 6 bases not matched to a gene.

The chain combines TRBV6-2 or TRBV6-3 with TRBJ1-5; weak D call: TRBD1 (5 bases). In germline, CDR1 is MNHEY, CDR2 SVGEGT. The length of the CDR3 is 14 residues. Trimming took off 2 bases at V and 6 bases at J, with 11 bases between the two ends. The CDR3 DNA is TGTGCCAGCAGTTACGGGGGGGGATCTCAGCCCCAGCATTTT. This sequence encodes CASSYGGGSQPQHF.

The CDR3, as DNA: TGTGCCAGCAGTCTGAACAGGGGGAACGGCTACACCTTC. Its translation: CASSLNRGNGYTF. The V and J genes are TRBV6-1 and TRBJ1-2, with 8 bases that match TRBD1. CDR3 length equals 13 residues. Trimming took 5 bases from V and 8 from J; bases not matched to a gene: 7. Germline V gene data show CDR1 as MNHNS and CDR2 as SASEGT.

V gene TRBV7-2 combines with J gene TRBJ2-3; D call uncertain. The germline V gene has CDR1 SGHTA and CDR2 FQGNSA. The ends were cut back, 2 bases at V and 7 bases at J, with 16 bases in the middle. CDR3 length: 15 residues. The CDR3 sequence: CASSLSLSRANTQYF. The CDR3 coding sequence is TGTGCCAGCAGCTTATCCCTTAGTCGGGCAAATACGCAGTATTTT.

The CDR3 sequence is CATSPTQDSYEQYF. CDR3 nucleotides: TGTGCCACCAGCCCCACGCAGGACTCCTACGAGCAGTACTTC. This sequence joins TRBV10-3 and TRBJ2-7; D unresolved. From germline, CDR1 is ENHRY and CDR2 SYGVKD. The CDR3 covers 14 residues. Trimming stripped 10 bases from V and 0 bases from J, with 16 bases between.

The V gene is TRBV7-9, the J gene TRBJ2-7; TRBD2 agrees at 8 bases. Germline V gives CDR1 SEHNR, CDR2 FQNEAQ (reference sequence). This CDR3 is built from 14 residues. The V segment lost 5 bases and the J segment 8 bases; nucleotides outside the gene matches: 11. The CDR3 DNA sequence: TGTGCCAGCAGCCCCCAGCGGACTAGCTCCCAGCAGTACTTC. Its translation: CASSPQRTSSQQYF. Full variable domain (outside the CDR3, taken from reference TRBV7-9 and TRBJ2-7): DTGVSQNPRHKITKRGQNVTFRCDPISEHNRLYWYRQTLGQGPEFLTYFQNEAQLEKSRLLSDRFSAERPKGSFSTLEIQRTEQGDSAMYLCASSPQRTSSQQYFGPGTRLTVT.

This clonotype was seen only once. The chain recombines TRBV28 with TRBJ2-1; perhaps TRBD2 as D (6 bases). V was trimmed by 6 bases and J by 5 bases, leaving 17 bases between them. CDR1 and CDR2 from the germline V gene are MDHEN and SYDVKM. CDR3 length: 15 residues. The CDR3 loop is CASSSGSTENNEQFF. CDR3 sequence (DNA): TGTGCCAGCAGCAGCGGGTCGACCGAAAACAATGAGCAGTTCTTC.

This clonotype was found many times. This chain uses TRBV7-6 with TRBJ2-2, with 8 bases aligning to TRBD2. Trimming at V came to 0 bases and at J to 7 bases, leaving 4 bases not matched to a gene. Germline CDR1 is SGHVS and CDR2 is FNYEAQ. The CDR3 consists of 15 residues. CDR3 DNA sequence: TGTGCCAGCAGCTTAGCGGGACTAGATAACGGGGAGCTGTTTTTT. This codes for CASSLAGLDNGELFF.

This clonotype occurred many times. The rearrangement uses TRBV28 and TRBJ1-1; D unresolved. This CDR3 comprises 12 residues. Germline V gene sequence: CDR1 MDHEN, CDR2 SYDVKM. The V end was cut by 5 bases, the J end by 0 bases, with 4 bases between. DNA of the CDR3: TGTGCCAGCAGTGCCTTGAACACTGAAGCTTTCTTT. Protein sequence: CASSALNTEAFF.